Listed here are 2 T cell receptor beta chains from one sample, sequenced in a study of blood T cell repertoires in COVID-19. Sequenced by immunoSEQ multiplex PCR; TCRdb stores in-frame clones only, minus some. Here the sample spans about 160,000 clones, 84% being singletons. The specimen sequenced was peripheral blood. The receptors were gathered from an older man with acute or convalescent COVID-19.

This rearrangement joins TRBV6-5 to TRBJ2-7, with 9 bases that match TRBD1. Per the germline V gene, CDR1 is MNHEY and CDR2 is SVGAGI. The CDR3 is 14 residues long. V trimming: 6 bases; J trimming: 9 bases; junction bases outside the gene matches: 12. CDR3 coding DNA: TGTGCCAGCAGCACCGGGACAGGGAATTCCGGGCAGTACTTC. As protein: CASSTGTGNSGQYF.

The rearrangement uses TRBV28 and TRBJ1-6; 8 positions agree with TRBD1. This CDR3 region has 18 residues. V was pared by 4 bases and J by 0 bases, with 8 bases of the junction left unmatched. Germline CDR1 reads MDHEN; CDR2 reads SYDVKM. The chain's CDR3 is CASSYSRTGSSYNSPLHF. The CDR3 bases are TGTGCCAGCAGTTACTCTAGGACAGGGAGCTCCTATAATTCACCCCTCCACTTT.